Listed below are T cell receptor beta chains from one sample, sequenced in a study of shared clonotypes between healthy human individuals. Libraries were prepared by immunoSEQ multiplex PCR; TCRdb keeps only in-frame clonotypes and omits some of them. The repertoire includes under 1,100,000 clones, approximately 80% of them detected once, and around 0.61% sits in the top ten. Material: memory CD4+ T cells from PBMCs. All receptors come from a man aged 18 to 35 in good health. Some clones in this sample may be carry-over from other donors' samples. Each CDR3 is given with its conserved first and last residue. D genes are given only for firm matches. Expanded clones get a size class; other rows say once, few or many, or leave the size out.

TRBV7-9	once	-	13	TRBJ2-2	TGTGCCAGCAGCCTCCTAAGCGGCGGGGAGCTGTTTTTT	CASSLLSGGELFF
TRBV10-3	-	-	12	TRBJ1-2	TGTGCCATCTCCCAACAGGGTTGGGGCTACACCTTC	CAISQQGWGYTF
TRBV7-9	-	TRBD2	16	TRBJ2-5	TGTGCCAGCAGCCCTGACCGACTAGCGCACCCTGCGACCCAGTACTTC	CASSPDRLAHPATQYF
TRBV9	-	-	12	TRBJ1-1	TGTGCCAGCAGCGGGAGGAACACTGAAGCTTTCTTT	CASSGRNTEAFF
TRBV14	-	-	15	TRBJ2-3	TGTGCCAGCAGCCAAGTCGGACATAGCACAGATACGCAGTATTTT	CASSQVGHSTDTQYF
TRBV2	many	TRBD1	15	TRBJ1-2	TGTGCCAGCAGTCAGATCGGGACAGGGGTTGTTGGTAACACCTTC	CASSQIGTGVVGNTF
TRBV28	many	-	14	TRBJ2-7	TGTGCCAGCAGTTTGGGACTTATGTTTTACGAGCAGTACTTC	CASSLGLMFYEQYF
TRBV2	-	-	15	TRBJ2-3	TGTGCCAGCAGCCTCCGGGACGATCGCACAGATACGCAGTATTTT	CASSLRDDRTDTQYF
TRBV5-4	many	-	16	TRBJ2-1	TGTGCCAGCAACGTGGGGAGTGTTGTGGCTTACAATGAGCAGTTCTTC	CASNVGSVVAYNEQFF
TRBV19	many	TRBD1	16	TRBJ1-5	TGTGCCAGTACCATGGACAGGGGGCGGCCAAATCAGCCCCAGCATTTT	CASTMDRGRPNQPQHF
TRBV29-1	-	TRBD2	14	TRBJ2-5	TGCAGCGAGCAAAGACTAGCGGGAGAGGAGACCCAGTACTTC	CSEQRLAGEETQYF
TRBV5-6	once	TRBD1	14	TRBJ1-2	TGTGCCAGCAGTTATGACAGGGGGATCTATGGCTACACCTTC	CASSYDRGIYGYTF
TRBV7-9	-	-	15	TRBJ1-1	TGTGCCAGCAGCTTACGGGTACTCGAGTCCACTGAAGCTTTCTTT	CASSLRVLESTEAFF
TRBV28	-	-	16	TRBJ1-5	TGTGCCAGCAGGGGCTCTGGACCCGGGGGCAATCAGCCCCAGCATTTT	CASRGSGPGGNQPQHF
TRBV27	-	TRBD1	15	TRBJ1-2	TGTGCCAGCAGTTTTTACAGGGGTCTTGACTATGGCTACACCTTC	CASSFYRGLDYGYTF